This T cell receptor beta chain emerged from a study of post-analysis software for immune sequencing data. Trimming removed 0 bases from V and 5 bases from J, with 19 bases in between. CDR3 size: 17 residues. Germline V CDR1 and CDR2: SGHDN, FVKESK. In regard to this clonotype: Antigen unknown.

Unique-molecular-identifier-tagged TCR beta cDNA libraries were used. MiXCR, applied by TCRdb to the PCR reads, yields one record per CDR3 protein. The sample yields some 890,000 distinct CDR3 sequences, about 50% seen once. The study's findings and limits: The study found significantly lower normalized Chao1 diversity in multiple sclerosis patients than in controls. Controls had lower frequencies than patients of 4 or 5 TRBV segments, which included TRBV5-6, TRBV5-1 and TRBV20-1.

The material sequenced was blood. This chain links TRBV14 with TRBJ1-1; D is unclear. This TCR derives from a girl aged 10 to 17 with multiple sclerosis. The chain's CDR3 is CASSQDTQWRQATEAFF. The DNA for the CDR3 is TGTGCCAGCAGCCAAGATACGCAGTGGAGGCAGGCGACTGAAGCTTTCTTT.